The 20 T cell receptor beta chains below were found in one sample sequenced in a study of T cells in Graves' hyperthyroidism and ophthalmopathy. Amplified TCR beta CDR3 regions derived from RNA transcripts. A set of HTBI primers served as the primers for a first-round RT-PCR of the TCR CDR3. Via MiXCR, TCRdb re-called the multiplex PCR reads, giving one row per CDR3 protein. This table holds hundreds of thousands of distinct CDR3 sequences, nearly 45% found once. Sequences were obtained from peripheral blood or thyroid tissue (not recorded which). The receptors shown here come from an adult man with Graves' disease, either hyperthyroidism or ophthalmopathy (not recorded which).

On this clonotype: This may come from a read error, since a much larger clone is one base off. This chain uses TRBV7-9 with TRBJ2-5; D is possibly TRBD2 (5 bases). CDR3 size: 14 residues. The V gene's germline CDR1 is SEHNR and CDR2 FQNEAQ (reference sequence). This CDR3 reads CASSLEGDGETQHF. CDR3 sequence (DNA): TGTGCCAGCAGCTTAGAGGGAGACGGAGAGACCCAGCACTTC.

A word on this clonotype: A single base separates this from a much larger clone, so it may be a read error. This rearrangement joins TRBV7-7 to TRBJ1-2, with unresolved D. The CDR3 consists of 12 residues. V shed 5 bases and J shed 7 bases, with 11 bases lying between them. Germline-derived CDR1 and CDR2 are SSHAT and FNYEAQ (reference sequence). CDR3 amino acids: CASSRGIGGYTF. The CDR3, as DNA: TGTGCCAGCAGCCGGGGTATTGGTGGCTACACCTTC. The full variable domain, in which reference TRBV7-7 and TRBJ1-2 provide the parts outside the CDR3, is GAGVSQSPRYKVTKRGQDVTLRCDPISSHATLYWYQQALGQGPEFLTYFNYEAQPDKSGLPSDRFSAERPEGSISTLTIQRTEQRDSAMYRCASSRGIGGYTFGSGTRLTVV.

Only a few counts were recorded for this clonotype. V is TRBV4-1 and J is TRBJ1-6, with 8 bases matching TRBD1. CDR1 and CDR2 (germline): MGHRA, YSYEKL. V was pared by 3 bases and J by 0 bases, with 7 bases of the junction left unmatched. The CDR3 loop spans 18 amino acids. The CDR3 protein is CASSHPDRADSYNSPLHF. In nucleotides, the CDR3 is TGCGCCAGCAGCCACCCGGACAGGGCAGACTCCTATAATTCACCCCTCCACTTT.

The genes are TRBV6-5 and TRBJ2-2; perhaps TRBD1 as D (6 bases). Germline lookup yields CDR1 MNHEY and CDR2 SVGAGI. V was pared by 5 bases and J by 2 bases, with 24 bases between. This CDR3 has 19 amino acids. In DNA form, the CDR3 reads TGTGCCAGCAGTCCCGCCCCGGACAGCGGATCTGGAAACACCGGGGAGCTGTTTTTT. Translated, it gives CASSPAPDSGSGNTGELFF.

The V and J genes are TRBV5-1 and TRBJ1-4, with 10 nucleotides matching TRBD1. Trimming removed 4 bases from V and 3 bases from J; junction bases left unmatched: 9. The length of the CDR3 is 17 residues. CDR1 and CDR2 (germline): SGHRS, YFSETQ. The CDR3 sequence is CASSDGTGVLANEKLFF. CDR3 in DNA: TGCGCCAGCAGCGACGGGACAGGGGTATTAGCTAATGAAAAACTGTTTTTT.

The chain combines TRBV19 with TRBJ2-7, with 8 nucleotides matching TRBD1. Looked up from germline, CDR1 is LNHDA and CDR2 is SQIVND (reference sequence). This CDR3 comprises 14 residues. V lost 9 bases to trimming and J lost 4 bases; unmatched junction nucleotides: 11. The CDR3 loop is CASAGGPLGYEQYF. The DNA of the CDR3 is TGTGCCAGCGCAGGGGGCCCTTTAGGGTACGAGCAGTACTTC.

J is TRBJ1-5 and V is TRBV6-1; 8 bases are a match to TRBD1. V lost 5 bases and J lost 7; bases outside the gene matches: 4. The germline V gene has CDR1 MNHNS and CDR2 SASEGT. The CDR3 has 13 residues. In DNA form, the CDR3 reads TGTGCCAGCAGTACAGGGGGAGAGCAGCCCCAGCATTTT. It translates to CASSTGGEQPQHF.

This chain uses TRBV5-4 with TRBJ2-2; D unresolved. Germline V lookup: CDR1 SGHNT, CDR2 YYREEE (reference sequence). The CDR3 contains 15 residues. The V and J ends lost 0 bases and 5 bases respectively, with 11 bases between them. DNA for the CDR3: TGTGCCAGCAGCTTGGGGCAGGTCCTTACCGGGGAGCTGTTTTTT. Protein product: CASSLGQVLTGELFF.

The CDR3 DNA sequence: TGTGCCAGCACCACTCAGCCAGCGATGGGGGTCCCGAACACTGAAGCTTTCTTT. Protein: CASTTQPAMGVPNTEAFF. The V and J genes are TRBV7-8 and TRBJ1-1, with a weak D call TRBD1 (5 bases). This CDR3 contains 18 residues. Germline CDR1 and CDR2: SGHVS and FQNEAQ. V lost 7 bases, J lost 1 base, and 25 bases lay in between.

This clonotype has a count of ten or more. This rearrangement joins TRBV5-6 to TRBJ1-6; D perhaps matches TRBD1 (6 bases). V lost 3 bases, J lost 8 bases, and 12 bases lay in between. Germline V gene data show CDR1 as SGHDT and CDR2 as YYEEEE. CDR3 length: 14 residues. The CDR3 spells CASSYTGRDSPLHF. In DNA, the CDR3 is TGTGCCAGCAGCTATACAGGGAGGGATTCACCCCTCCACTTT. The full variable domain, completed using reference TRBV5-6 and TRBJ1-6, is DAGVTQSPTHLIKTRGQQVTLRCSPKSGHDTVSWYQQALGQGPQFIFQYYEEEERQRGNFPDRFSGHQFPNYSSELNVNALLLGDSALYLCASSYTGRDSPLHFGNGTRLTVT.

This chain links TRBV2 with TRBJ1-5, with D possibly TRBD1 on 5 matching bases. Trimming stripped 8 bases from V and 7 bases from J, with 18 bases between. There are 14 residues in the CDR3. Germline lookup yields CDR1 SNHLY and CDR2 FYNNEI. CDR3 in DNA: TGTGCCAGCGTTGTAACGGGACCAGGACAGCCCCAGCATTTT. It codes for CASVVTGPGQPQHF.

The count of this clonotype is one. This sequence joins TRBV19 and TRBJ2-2; TRBD1 matches at 10 bases. The CDR3 sequence is 18 residues long. Losses at the gene ends were 9 bases for V and 3 bases for J; bases not matched to a gene: 16. Looked up from germline, CDR1 is LNHDA and CDR2 is SQIVND (reference sequence). The chain's CDR3 is CASSVDFGTGVDTGELFF. For the CDR3, the DNA is TGTGCCAGCAGCGTAGATTTTGGGACAGGGGTTGACACCGGGGAGCTGTTTTTT.

V is TRBV2 and J is TRBJ2-5; D remains ambiguous. Germline-derived CDR1 and CDR2 are SNHLY and FYNNEI. The CDR3 sequence is 12 residues long. Trimming stripped 2 bases from V and 4 bases from J, with 5 bases between. As DNA, the CDR3 is TGTGCCAGCAGTGAAAGCTTAGAGACCCAGTACTTC. The encoded protein is CASSESLETQYF.

This rearrangement joins TRBV15 to TRBJ2-5; unclear D gene. The V gene lost 3 bases and the J gene lost 2 bases, with 13 bases spanning the gap. The CDR3 runs to 15 residues. Per germline, CDR1 LNHNV and CDR2 YYDKDF (reference sequence). CDR3 loop: CATSSLGAVQETQYF. CDR3 sequence (DNA): TGTGCCACCAGCAGCTTAGGCGCGGTGCAAGAGACCCAGTACTTC.

The gene calls are TRBV6-5 and TRBJ2-5; TRBD2 is a possible D gene (6 bases). The CDR3 has 16 residues. Trimming took 7 bases from V and 1 from J, leaving 19 bases between them. Germline CDR1 is MNHEY and CDR2 is SVGAGI. DNA of the CDR3: TGTGCCAGCATCATTCGTTGGGGAGCGGGCCAAGAGACCCAGTACTTC. Protein sequence: CASIIRWGAGQETQYF.

The V and J genes are TRBV5-1 and TRBJ2-5, with D maybe TRBD1 (5 bases). V gave up 7 bases and J gave up 4 bases, with 11 bases separating them. Germline assignment: CDR1 SGHRS and CDR2 YFSETQ. The CDR3 extends over 12 amino acids. DNA for the CDR3: TGCGCCAGCCAGGACACGGGAGAGACCCAGTACTTC. This sequence encodes CASQDTGETQYF.

The chain joins TRBV7-2 to TRBJ2-7; tentative D call: TRBD2 (5 bases). The V gene's germline CDR1 is SGHTA and CDR2 FQGNSA. The CDR3 has 12 residues. V lost 10 bases to trimming and J lost 0 bases, with 10 bases between them. The CDR3 here is CATTGVSYEQYF. In DNA form, the CDR3 reads TGTGCCACCACCGGGGTCTCCTACGAGCAGTACTTC.

This clonotype was counted ten times or more. V usage is TRBV10-3 and J usage is TRBJ2-5; 7 bases match TRBD2. With V trimmed by 6 bases and J by 5 bases, 3 bases remained unmatched. This CDR3 contains 12 residues. Germline-derived CDR1 and CDR2 are ENHRY and SYGVKD. Here the CDR3 reads CAIRGGTETQYF. CDR3 nucleotides: TGTGCCATCAGGGGGGGGACCGAGACCCAGTACTTC.

This clonotype was found many times. This chain uses TRBV10-2 with TRBJ1-1; D might be TRBD1 (5 bases). Trimming took off 0 bases at V and 5 bases at J, with 10 bases between the two ends. The CDR3 is 14 residues long. The germline gives CDR1 WSHSY, CDR2 SAAADI. The CDR3 here is CASSESTGLTEAFF. The CDR3 nucleotides are TGCGCCAGCAGTGAGTCAACAGGCTTAACTGAAGCTTTCTTT.

The V call is TRBV2, the J call TRBJ1-5; 7 bases align to TRBD1. Germline V gene lookup returns CDR1 SNHLY and CDR2 FYNNEI. This CDR3 is 14 amino acids long. V shed 3 bases and J 5 bases; nucleotides not matched to a gene: 4. This CDR3 reads CASSETGSHQPQHF. CDR3 nucleotide sequence: TGTGCCAGCAGTGAGACAGGGAGCCATCAGCCCCAGCATTTT.